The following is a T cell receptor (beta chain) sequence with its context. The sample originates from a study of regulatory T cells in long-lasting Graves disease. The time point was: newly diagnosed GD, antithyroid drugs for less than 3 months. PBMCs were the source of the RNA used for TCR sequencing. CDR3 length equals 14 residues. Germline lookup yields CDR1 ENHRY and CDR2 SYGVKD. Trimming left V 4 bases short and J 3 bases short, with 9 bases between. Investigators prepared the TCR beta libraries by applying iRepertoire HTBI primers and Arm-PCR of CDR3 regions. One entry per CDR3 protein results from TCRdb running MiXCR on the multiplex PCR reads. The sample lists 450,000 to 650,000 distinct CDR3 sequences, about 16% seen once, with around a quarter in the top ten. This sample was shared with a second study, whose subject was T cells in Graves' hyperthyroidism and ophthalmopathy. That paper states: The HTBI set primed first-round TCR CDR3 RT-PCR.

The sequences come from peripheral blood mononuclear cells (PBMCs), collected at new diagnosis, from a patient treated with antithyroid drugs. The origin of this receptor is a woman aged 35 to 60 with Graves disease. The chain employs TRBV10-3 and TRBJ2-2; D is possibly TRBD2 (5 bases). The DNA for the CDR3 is TGTGCCATCAGTGTCTGGCGGGACACCGGGGAGCTGTTTTTT. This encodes CAISVWRDTGELFF.